Listed here are 22 T cell receptor beta chains from one sample, sequenced in a study of graft-versus-host responses after intestinal transplantation (dated by TCRdb to the early 2020s). Libraries were constructed by the immunoSEQ multiplex PCR assay. This immuneACCESS table, as held by TCRdb, lists in-frame sequences with V and J called but not all clones. Of the missing ones, under half trace to an unresolved V gene in checked studies; the others have no known cause. This sample gives 85,000 to 100,000 clones in total; roughly 88% of them show up just once. Over 1.3% of the sample is held by the ten biggest clonotypes. This material consisted of PBMCs, taken 255 days after intestinal transplant. The receptors derive from a human patient who received an intestinal transplant, so some T cells may come from the graft donor.

This chain links TRBV5-1 with TRBJ2-3, with TRBD2 matching 7 bases. Germline CDR1 SGHRS, CDR2 YFSETQ. The CDR3 length is 17 residues. V lost 6 bases, J lost 1 base, and 14 bases stayed unmatched. The CDR3 loop is CASNPFLAAGGTDTQYF. DNA of the CDR3: TGCGCCAGCAACCCCTTTCTAGCGGCGGGAGGCACAGATACGCAGTATTTT.

This clone came up a few times. This sequence joins TRBV7-3 and TRBJ2-1; D may be TRBD2 (7 bases). In germline, CDR1 is SGHTA, CDR2 FQGTGA. With 5 bases removed from V and 6 bases from J, the gap between germline ends came to 17 bases. The CDR3 totals 15 residues. CDR3 sequence reads: CASSPWGGPINEQFF. The CDR3 nucleotides read TGTGCCAGCAGCCCGTGGGGGGGGCCGATCAATGAGCAGTTCTTC.

This chain joins TRBV28 and TRBJ1-5; 7 positions match TRBD1. This CDR3 spans 17 amino acids. Per germline, CDR1 MDHEN and CDR2 SYDVKM. V shed 6 bases, J shed 3 bases, and the junction held 14 bases outside the gene matches. The CDR3 loop is CASSVENRGQTNQPQHF. DNA of the CDR3: TGTGCCAGCAGCGTCGAAAATCGGGGACAGACCAATCAGCCCCAGCATTTT.

This clone has just one count. One end of the junction does not line up with germline, which may come from a read error. J is TRBJ2-2 and V is TRBV7-7; TRBD1 matches at 8 bases. The CDR3 is 15 amino acids. From germline, CDR1 is SSHAT and CDR2 FNYEAQ (reference sequence). CDR3 bases: TGTGCTAGCAGCCGCGGACAGGGTAACACCGGGGAGCTGTTTTTT. This encodes CASSRGQGNTGELFF.

The V and J genes are TRBV4-3 and TRBJ1-6; 7 positions match TRBD1. Trimming removed 3 bases from V and 8 bases from J; junction bases left unmatched: 10. The CDR3 is made up of 16 amino acids. Germline V gives CDR1 LGHNA, CDR2 YSLEER. In DNA, the CDR3 is TGCGCCAGCAGCCAGGAAACCGGACAGGCCTATTCACCCCTCCACTTT. Its protein product is CASSQETGQAYSPLHF.

This clone was observed a handful of times. V and J are TRBV18 and TRBJ2-6, with D unclear. This CDR3 spans 17 amino acids. Germline lookup yields CDR1 KGHSH and CDR2 LQKENI. Trimming left V 1 base short and J 0 bases short, with 10 bases between. In DNA, the CDR3 is TGTGCCAGCTCACCACAGCGACTGAGCTCTGGGGCCAACGTCCTGACTTTC. This translates into CASSPQRLSSGANVLTF.

V and J are TRBV19 and TRBJ1-1, with TRBD1 as a possible D gene (5 bases). Germline lookup yields CDR1 LNHDA and CDR2 SQIVND (reference sequence). This CDR3 contains 15 residues. Trimming removed 0 bases at V and 11 bases at J, with 19 bases between. The CDR3: CASSIEWLDSKGAFF. The CDR3 bases are TGTGCCAGTAGTATAGAGTGGCTTGACAGCAAGGGGGCTTTCTTT.

This chain uses TRBV9 with TRBJ2-7, with D possibly TRBD2 on 6 matching bases. Looked up from germline, CDR1 is SGDLS and CDR2 is YYNGEE. The CDR3 has 14 residues. V was pared by 0 bases and J by 5 bases, with 12 bases between. The CDR3 coding sequence is TGTGCCAGCAGCGTAGCTTCAGGCGGGGACGAGCAGTACTTC. Its protein is CASSVASGGDEQYF.

The V call is TRBV7-6, the J call TRBJ2-7; the D gene is possibly TRBD1 (5 bases). Germline V gives CDR1 SGHVS, CDR2 FNYEAQ. Trimming shortened V by 1 base and J by 6 bases, and 13 bases separated the two germline ends. This CDR3 comprises 14 residues. The CDR3 here is CASSLVQGTGEQYF. The CDR3 DNA sequence: TGTGCCAGCAGCTTAGTCCAGGGTACGGGCGAGCAGTACTTC.

V and J are TRBV5-4 and TRBJ1-1, with 9 nucleotides matching TRBD1. The CDR3 totals 15 residues. After removal of 4 bases from V and 0 bases from J, the junction contained 4 bases not matched to a gene. From germline, CDR1 is SGHNT and CDR2 YYREEE (reference sequence). The CDR3 DNA reads TGTGCCAGCAGCCCCGGGGACAGGGTGAACACTGAAGCTTTCTTT. As protein: CASSPGDRVNTEAFF.

The CDR3, as DNA: TGTGCCAGCAGGTACGACCTCACAGATACGCAGTATTTT. It translates to CASRYDLTDTQYF. This chain joins TRBV7-2 and TRBJ2-3; D is uncertain. V gave up 6 bases and J gave up 2 bases, with 9 bases separating them. Germline CDR1 reads SGHTA; CDR2 reads FQGNSA. The CDR3 sequence is 13 residues long.

The chain uses TRBV4-1 and TRBJ2-1; D remains ambiguous. Germline V lookup: CDR1 MGHRA, CDR2 YSYEKL. CDR3 length: 17 amino acids. V shed 0 bases and J shed 0 bases, with 12 bases lying between them. DNA of the CDR3: TGCGCCAGCAGCCAAGATGACCGCGTCTCCTCCTACAATGAGCAGTTCTTC. It encodes CASSQDDRVSSYNEQFF.

This clone was observed a few times. The chain recombines TRBV10-3 with TRBJ1-1; 8 bases are a match to TRBD1. Germline CDR1 reads ENHRY; CDR2 reads SYGVKD. The CDR3 extends over 13 amino acids. V trimming: 5 bases; J trimming: 4 bases; junction bases outside the gene matches: 3. The CDR3 here is CAISQGAITEAFF. Written as DNA, the CDR3 is TGTGCCATCAGTCAGGGGGCCATCACTGAAGCTTTCTTT.

The chain uses TRBV6-5 and TRBJ2-7, with 7 bases aligning to TRBD2. Germline lookup yields CDR1 MNHEY and CDR2 SVGAGI. The trim removed 6 bases at V and 2 bases at J, leaving 10 bases unmatched. The length of the CDR3 is 15 residues. The CDR3, as DNA: TGTGCCAGCAGCCAATCCGGGACTACGACCTACGAGCAGTACGTC. This sequence encodes CASSQSGTTTYEQYV.

This clone was counted a few times. The J gene is TRBJ2-2, the V gene TRBV4-3; D perhaps matches TRBD1 (5 bases). V gave up 5 bases and J gave up 7 bases, with 17 bases separating them. Looked up from germline, CDR1 is LGHNA and CDR2 is YSLEER. CDR3 length: 15 residues. The CDR3 DNA reads as TGCGCCAGCAGCTATTCCCCAGGGTTCGGCGGGGAGCTGTTTTTT. Its translation: CASSYSPGFGGELFF.

This chain links TRBV5-4 with TRBJ2-7, with D possibly matching TRBD2 (5 bases). This CDR3 is built from 15 residues. Trimming took off 0 bases at V and 3 bases at J, with 13 bases between the two ends. Germline V gives CDR1 SGHNT, CDR2 YYREEE (reference sequence). The CDR3 bases are TGTGCCAGCAGCTTGGCGGCCAGAGGAGGCTACGAGCAGTACTTC. It translates to CASSLAARGGYEQYF.

This clone has just a few counts. DNA of the CDR3: TGTGCCACGGGAAGGGGCCAGAATGAAAAACTGTTTTTT. As protein: CATGRGQNEKLFF. V and J are TRBV10-3 and TRBJ1-4; weak D call: TRBD1 (5 bases). Trimming stripped 10 bases from V and 5 bases from J, with 14 bases between. Germline V gene sequence: CDR1 ENHRY, CDR2 SYGVKD. The CDR3 covers 13 residues.

This chain links TRBV25-1 with TRBJ2-3; 8 bases map to TRBD1. This CDR3 has 15 residues. V shed 4 bases and J 4 bases; nucleotides not matched to a gene: 7. Germline assignment: CDR1 MGHDK and CDR2 SYGVNS. CDR3 amino acids: CASSATGAGPDTQYF. The CDR3 coding sequence is TGTGCCAGCAGTGCGACAGGGGCGGGCCCAGATACGCAGTATTTT.

CDR3 coding DNA: TGTGCCAGCTCACCAGCGTCTGGATCCGGGACAGGGGCCGGGTATGGCTACACCTTC. This encodes CASSPASGSGTGAGYGYTF. The chain recombines TRBV18 with TRBJ1-2; TRBD1 aligns across 10 bases. The V gene end was trimmed by 2 bases and the J gene end by 5 bases; junction bases not matched to a gene: 17. The CDR3 is 19 residues long. Germline V gene sequence: CDR1 KGHSH, CDR2 LQKENI.

By share, this clone counts as medium-sized (0.01 to 0.1%). The rearrangement joins TRBV6-1 to TRBJ1-6; D may be TRBD1 (5 bases). Germline CDR1 is MNHNS and CDR2 is SASEGT. V lost 6 bases and J lost 9, with 18 bases in between. The CDR3 spans 15 residues. The CDR3 DNA reads TGTGCCAGCAGACCAGAGGAGGGGTCGGCTTCACCCCTCCACTTT. Residues: CASRPEEGSASPLHF.

V and J are TRBV4-1 and TRBJ2-1; D might be TRBD2 (7 bases). CDR1 and CDR2 from the germline V gene are MGHRA and YSYEKL. The CDR3 has 14 residues. Trimming removed 6 bases from V and 9 bases from J, with 18 bases in between. CDR3 loop: CASSRVGGPIEQFF. The CDR3 bases are TGCGCCAGCAGTCGGGTGGGGGGGCCCATTGAGCAGTTCTTC.

This sequence joins TRBV28 and TRBJ2-7; 10 bases align to TRBD2. The J segment lost 0 bases and the V segment lost 2 bases, leaving 7 bases of the junction unmatched. Germline assignment: CDR1 MDHEN and CDR2 SYDVKM. The CDR3 covers 17 residues. This CDR3 reads CASSLPPLAGASYEQYF. The CDR3 DNA reads TGTGCCAGCAGTTTACCTCCGCTAGCGGGAGCCTCCTACGAGCAGTACTTC.